Each of the 9 T cell receptor beta chains below was sequenced from the same sample in a study of spatial heterogeneity in lung cancer. TCRdb called the 5' RACE reads again in MiXCR, with one record for every CDR3 protein. The sample includes around 66,000 distinct CDR3 sequences, 6.3% seen only once; the top ten take around 15%. Time point described: sample taken at primary tumor resection. This specimen consisted of PBMCs, obtained at surgery. The receptors here all came from a female donor with early-stage non-small cell lung cancer.

This clonotype turned up a few times. V usage is TRBV29-1 and J usage is TRBJ1-1; no clear D gene. Trimming removed 3 bases at V and 0 bases at J, with 5 bases between. The CDR3 has 12 amino acids. Germline CDR1 reads SQVTM; CDR2 reads ANQGSEA. The CDR3 spells CSVEHLNTEAFF. CDR3 nucleotides: TGCAGCGTTGAGCATTTGAACACTGAAGCTTTCTTT.

Ten or more counts support this clonotype. This chain links TRBV12-3 or TRBV12-4 with TRBJ2-1; a weak D match, TRBD2 (5 bases). This CDR3 has 13 residues. The ends were cut back, 5 bases at V and 9 bases at J, with 14 bases in the middle. The CDR3 sequence: CASSPPIGVEQFF. The CDR3 coding sequence is TGTGCCAGCAGTCCTCCCATCGGGGTTGAGCAGTTCTTC.

The genes are TRBV7-8 and TRBJ2-3, with 13 positions matching TRBD2. CDR3 length equals 17 residues. Germline trimming cut 4 bases from V and 4 bases from J; bases unmatched to any gene: 8. Germline loops: CDR1 SGHVS, CDR2 FQNEAQ. The CDR3 DNA sequence: TGTGCCAGCAGCTCAAGGACTAGCGGGAGAGGGGCAGATACGCAGTATTTT. Its protein product is CASSSRTSGRGADTQYF.

V and J are TRBV6-1 and TRBJ1-1; the match to TRBD1 covers 8 bases. The germline V gene has CDR1 MNHNS and CDR2 SASEGT. V was pared by 10 bases and J by 5 bases, with 9 bases of the junction left unmatched. The CDR3 totals 13 residues. The CDR3 loop reads CATSDREGTEAFF. CDR3 in DNA: TGTGCCACTTCGGACAGGGAGGGTACTGAAGCTTTCTTT.

The sample holds many counts of this clonotype. The J gene is TRBJ2-7, the V gene TRBV18; D remains ambiguous. The germline CDR1 and CDR2 sequences are KGHSH and LQKENI. Trimming stripped 3 bases from V and 4 bases from J, with 13 bases between. This CDR3 spans 14 amino acids. The CDR3 nucleotides read TGTGCCAGCTCACCGTCGGGCGGCGGATACGAGCAGTACGTC. It encodes CASSPSGGGYEQYV.

This clonotype was seen ten or more times. The chain recombines TRBV6-5 with TRBJ1-3, with unresolved D. The CDR3 is made up of 16 amino acids. Germline CDR1 is MNHEY and CDR2 is SVGAGI. Trimming took 4 bases from V and 0 from J, leaving 13 bases between them. CDR3 sequence: CASSSQVAFSGNTIYF. The CDR3 DNA reads TGTGCCAGCAGTTCCCAGGTGGCGTTCTCTGGAAACACCATATATTTT.

This clonotype was counted between two and nine times. The J gene is TRBJ2-1, the V gene TRBV19; D ambiguous. This CDR3 spans 14 amino acids. Per germline, CDR1 LNHDA and CDR2 SQIVND (reference sequence). Trimming took 5 bases from V and 6 from J, leaving 14 bases between them. The chain's CDR3 is CASSPDVVFNEQFF. CDR3 sequence (DNA): TGTGCCAGTAGTCCGGACGTGGTGTTCAATGAGCAGTTCTTC.

This clonotype was seen ten or more times. The rearrangement links TRBV7-8 to TRBJ1-1; 7 bases are a match to TRBD1. The ends lost 2 bases at V and 4 bases at J; junction bases unmatched: 1. CDR1 and CDR2 (germline): SGHVS, FQNEAQ. This CDR3 is 13 amino acids long. In nucleotides, the CDR3 is TGTGCCAGCAGCTTAAACAGGGGCACTGAAGCTTTCTTT. Translating gives CASSLNRGTEAFF.

This clonotype was found many times. The V gene is TRBV7-9, the J gene TRBJ2-3; tentatively, D is TRBD2 (5 bases). This CDR3 contains 18 residues. With 2 bases removed from V and 0 bases from J, the gap between germline ends came to 18 bases. Germline values: CDR1 SEHNR, CDR2 FQNEAQ (reference sequence). The CDR3 sequence is CASSLYGKRQTSTDTQYF. CDR3 DNA sequence: TGTGCCAGCAGCTTATACGGGAAACGTCAGACAAGCACAGATACGCAGTATTTT.